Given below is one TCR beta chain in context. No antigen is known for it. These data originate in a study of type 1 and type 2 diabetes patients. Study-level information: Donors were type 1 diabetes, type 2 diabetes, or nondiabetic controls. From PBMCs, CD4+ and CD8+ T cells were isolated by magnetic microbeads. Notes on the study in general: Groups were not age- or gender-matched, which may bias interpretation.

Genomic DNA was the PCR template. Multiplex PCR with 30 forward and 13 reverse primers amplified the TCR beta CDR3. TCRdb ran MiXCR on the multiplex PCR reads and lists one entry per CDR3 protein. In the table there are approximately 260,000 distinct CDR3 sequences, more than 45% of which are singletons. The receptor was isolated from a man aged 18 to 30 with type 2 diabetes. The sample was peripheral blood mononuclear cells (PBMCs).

CDR3 DNA: TGTGCCAGCAGCTTAGTCCCCAGGGCATATGGCTACACCTTC. This sequence encodes CASSLVPRAYGYTF. V gene TRBV11-2 combines with J gene TRBJ1-2; D is possibly TRBD1 (5 bases). The V end was cut by 1 base, the J end by 5 bases, with 11 bases between. Germline-derived CDR1 and CDR2 are SGHAT and FQNNGV. The CDR3 is 14 residues long.